This TCR beta chain comes out of a study of T cell repertoires in cytomegalovirus infection. Study background: HLA-C-restricted CMV epitopes, recently identified, and well-studied HLA-B-restricted ones were used by the study. Indications of both CMV infection and matching HLA type were provided by public TCR beta signatures.

Study findings and constraints: Cumulative public TCR beta family frequency identified carriers of CMV plus the relevant HLA. Clonotypes of TCR beta that were HLA-C-restricted and CMV-specific dominated the ex vivo response.

TCRdb re-called the reads with MiXCR, one entry per CDR3 protein. The profile shows about 770,000 distinct CDR3 sequences, 25% to 30% of them singletons. Germline-derived CDR1 and CDR2 are MNHEY and SVGAGI. The CDR3 has 12 amino acids. V lost 4 bases, J lost 5 bases, and 8 bases lay in between. Of note for this clonotype: What it recognizes is unknown.

V gene TRBV6-5 combines with J gene TRBJ1-2; D gene uncertain. This clonotype originated in a human donor in good health (CMV status not recorded). Some clones in this sample may be carry-over from other donors' samples. The sample consisted of cultured CD8+ T cells from PBMCs, taken from culture after CMV antigen stimulation. In nucleotides, the CDR3 is TGTGCCAGCAGTTCGCTTGAATATGGCTACACCTTC. This translates into CASSSLEYGYTF.